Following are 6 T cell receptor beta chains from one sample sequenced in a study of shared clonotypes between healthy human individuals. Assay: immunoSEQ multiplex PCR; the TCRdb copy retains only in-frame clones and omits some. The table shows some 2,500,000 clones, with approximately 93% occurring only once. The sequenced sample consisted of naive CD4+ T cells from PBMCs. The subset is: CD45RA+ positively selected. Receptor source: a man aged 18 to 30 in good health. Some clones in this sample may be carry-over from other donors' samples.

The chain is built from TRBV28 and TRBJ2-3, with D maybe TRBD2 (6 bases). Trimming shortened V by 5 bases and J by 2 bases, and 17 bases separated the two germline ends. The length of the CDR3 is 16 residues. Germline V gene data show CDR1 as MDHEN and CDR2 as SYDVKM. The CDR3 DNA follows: TGTGCCAGCAGTCGCCGCCAGGGAGGATACACAGATACGCAGTATTTT. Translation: CASSRRQGGYTDTQYF.

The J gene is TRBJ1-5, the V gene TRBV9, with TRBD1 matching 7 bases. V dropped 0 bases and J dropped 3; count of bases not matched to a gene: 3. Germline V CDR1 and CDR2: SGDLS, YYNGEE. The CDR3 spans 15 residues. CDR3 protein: CASSVAGQNNQPQHF. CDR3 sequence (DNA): TGTGCCAGCAGCGTAGCGGGACAGAACAATCAGCCCCAGCATTTT.

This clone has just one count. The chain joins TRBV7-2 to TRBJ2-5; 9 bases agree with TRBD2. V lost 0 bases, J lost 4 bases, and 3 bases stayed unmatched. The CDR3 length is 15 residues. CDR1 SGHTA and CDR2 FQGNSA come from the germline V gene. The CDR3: CASSLASGSPETQYF. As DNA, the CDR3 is TGTGCCAGCAGCTTAGCTAGCGGGAGTCCAGAGACCCAGTACTTC.

Here the CDR3 reads CASSLINGLEQFF. CDR3 in DNA: TGTGCCAGCAGCTTAATTAACGGGCTCGAGCAGTTCTTC. The genes are TRBV7-9 and TRBJ2-1; no clear D. Trimming cost V 2 bases and J 10 bases, with 12 bases left between them. In germline, CDR1 is SEHNR, CDR2 FQNEAQ (reference sequence). CDR3 length: 13 residues.

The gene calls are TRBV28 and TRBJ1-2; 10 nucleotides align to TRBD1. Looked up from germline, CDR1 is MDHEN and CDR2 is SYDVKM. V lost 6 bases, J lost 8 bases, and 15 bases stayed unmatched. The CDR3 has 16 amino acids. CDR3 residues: CASSYVRGQGLGGYTF. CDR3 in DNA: TGTGCCAGCAGCTATGTCCGGGGACAGGGGTTGGGCGGCTACACCTTC.

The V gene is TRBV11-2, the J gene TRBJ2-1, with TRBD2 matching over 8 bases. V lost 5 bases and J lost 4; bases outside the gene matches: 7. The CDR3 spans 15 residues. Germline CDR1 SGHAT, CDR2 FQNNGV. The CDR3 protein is CASSLSPGGYNEQFF. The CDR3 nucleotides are TGTGCCAGCAGCCTATCACCGGGGGGGTACAATGAGCAGTTCTTC.